This entry features one T cell receptor beta chain sequence. Its antigen remains unknown. With 60 Vbeta and 13 Jbeta primers, the PCR was carried out. The assay was immunoSEQ multiplex PCR, and TCRdb's table has in-frame clones only and misses some. The table records 150,000 to 200,000 clones, 70% to 85% of them present only once. This entry is derived from a study of cytomegalovirus exposure and HLA in healthy donors. Overall study results and limits: In a later analysis, HLA-associated beta chains showed higher expansion and lower generation probabilities than comparable chains. With high specificity and sensitivity, the classifier reportedly diagnosed cytomegalovirus status. TCR beta sequences reportedly predicted most subjects' HLA-A and HLA-B alleles accurately. TCR beta V segments were, for the most part, productive about 87% or about 30% of the time in an earlier analysis.

The CDR3 loop spans 14 amino acids. Trimming at V came to 2 bases and at J to 4 bases, leaving 0 bases not matched to a gene. The germline V gene has CDR1 MNHEY and CDR2 SMNVEV (reference sequence). The V gene is TRBV27, the J gene TRBJ2-3; 10 bases agree with TRBD2. Sequencing was performed on PBMCs. The TCR was taken from a man aged 18 to 35 in good health and CMV-seronegative. CDR3 coding DNA: TGTGCCAGCAGTTTACTAGCGGGGGCAGATACGCAGTATTTT. It specifies CASSLLAGADTQYF.